The clone carrying this T cell receptor beta chain appeared a few times. It was with 60 Vbeta and 13 Jbeta primers that the PCR ran. TCRdb keeps only in-frame clones here, not all; method: immunoSEQ multiplex PCR. The sample includes 55,000 to 80,000 clones, about 79% of them seen just once. This entry is derived from a study of cytomegalovirus exposure and HLA in healthy donors. The sequence came from a man in his sixties in good health and CMV-seropositive. Material: PBMCs.

DNA of the CDR3: TGTGCCAGCAGCCGAGGCTCTGGAAACACCATATATTTT. This translates into CASSRGSGNTIYF. V usage is TRBV5-4 and J usage is TRBJ1-3, with unresolved D. The V end lost 4 bases, the J end lost 0 bases, and 5 bases lay between the germline ends. In germline, CDR1 is SGHNT, CDR2 YYREEE (reference sequence). This CDR3 has 13 amino acids.